The rows below give T cell receptor beta chains drawn from one sample of a study of blood T cell repertoires in COVID-19. Measured with immunoSEQ multiplex PCR; TCRdb has only the in-frame clones, and not every one. The table lists around 270,000 clones, approximately 83% of them singletons. Sequencing was performed on PBMCs or T cells enriched from blood (not recorded which). The source of these receptors is a woman aged 25 to 39 who had recovered from COVID-19. CDR3s include the opening cysteine and the closing phenylalanine or tryptophan. The D gene is left open where the match is weak. Clone size is shown for a subset of rows, as once, few, many or a class of expanded clone.

j_gene | v_gene | d_gene | abundance | CDR3nt | CDR3aa
TRBJ2-3 | TRBV4-2 | TRBD2 | NA | TGTGCCAGCAGCGCGGGACTAGCGGTTAGCACAGATACGCAGTATTTT | CASSAGLAVSTDTQYF
TRBJ1-1 | TRBV10-2 | TRBD1 | NA | TGCGCCAGCGGACAGGGAGTCACTGAAGCTTTCTTT | CASGQGVTEAFF
TRBJ2-3 | TRBV7-9 | TRBD2 | NA | TGTGCCAGCAGCTTAAGAGCGGGGGGTGATACGCAGTATTTT | CASSLRAGGDTQYF
TRBJ2-7 | TRBV10-2 | TRBD2 | NA | TGCGCCACCCAGGCTAGCGGGGGGGCCTACGAGCAGTACTTC | CATQASGGAYEQYF
TRBJ1-5 | TRBV28 | TRBD1 | NA | TGTGCCAGCAGCCATGGACAGGGTAGGGTGCAGCCCCAGCATTTT | CASSHGQGRVQPQHF
TRBJ2-5 | TRBV18 | NA | NA | TGTGCCAGCTCACCATTCTTACAAGAGACCCAGTACTTC | CASSPFLQETQYF
TRBJ2-3 | TRBV27 | TRBD2 | NA | TGTGCCAGCAGTAGAGCTAGCGGGGGAACAGATACGCAGTATTTT | CASSRASGGTDTQYF
TRBJ2-3 | TRBV10-1 | TRBD2 | NA | TGCGCCAGCAGTGCCCTAGGCGGGGGGACCACAGATACGCAGTATTTT | CASSALGGGTTDTQYF
TRBJ1-6 | TRBV28 | NA | NA | TGTGCCAGCAGTTTATATCGTCCGATGGGAGATAGCTCCTATAATTCACCCCTCCACTTT | CASSLYRPMGDSSYNSPLHF
TRBJ1-5 | TRBV12-3/TRBV12-4 | TRBD1 | NA | TGTGCCAGCAGTAGGACAGGTGATCAGCCCCAGCATTTT | CASSRTGDQPQHF
TRBJ1-2 | TRBV30 | NA | once | TGTGCCTGGAACCCGACGGGAGGGTTCGGGGGCTACACCTTC | CAWNPTGGFGGYTF
TRBJ1-4 | TRBV5-1 | NA | NA | TGCGCCAGCAGCGGAGGGGAAGGGGCAACTAATGAAAAACTGTTTTTT | CASSGGEGATNEKLFF
TRBJ2-2 | TRBV6-4 | NA | many | TGTGCCAGCAGTGACTCGGGAGGGAACACCGGGGAGCTGTTTTTT | CASSDSGGNTGELFF
TRBJ2-7 | TRBV19 | NA | once | TGTGCCAGTAGCCCGAGGAGAGTGGGCGAGCAGTACTTC | CASSPRRVGEQYF
TRBJ2-2 | TRBV2 | TRBD1 | NA | TGTGCCAGCAGAGAAACAGGGGCCATCGCCGGGGAGCTGTTTTTT | CASRETGAIAGELFF
TRBJ2-7 | TRBV5-1 | TRBD1 | NA | TGCGCCAGCAGCGTAGGACAGGGGGCGGCCGAGCAGTACTTC | CASSVGQGAAEQYF
TRBJ2-7 | TRBV11-2 | TRBD2 | NA | TGTGCCAGCAGCCCGGGGCTCCTAGCGGGCCCCTACGAGCAGTACTTC | CASSPGLLAGPYEQYF
TRBJ1-3 | TRBV27 | TRBD1 | NA | TGTGCCAGCAGTTCATCGTGGACAGGGGGCGACACCATATATTTT | CASSSSWTGGDTIYF
TRBJ2-6 | TRBV7-8 | TRBD1 | once | TGTGCCAGCAGCTTACCCACTGGAGGGACAGGGGGTTCTGGGGCCAACGTCCTGACTTTC | CASSLPTGGTGGSGANVLTF
TRBJ1-3 | TRBV28 | NA | NA | TGTGCCAGCAGCCGCCCTTCGGGGGTTAGAAACACCATATATTTT | CASSRPSGVRNTIYF
TRBJ1-2 | TRBV7-9 | NA | NA | TGTGCCAGCAGCCCCTTATTGGCGACAGCCCCGGAGGGGAACTATGGCTACACCTTC | CASSPLLATAPEGNYGYTF
TRBJ2-3 | TRBV6-5 | NA | NA | TGTGCCAGCACTAACTCAGATACGCAGTATTTT | CASTNSDTQYF
TRBJ2-1 | TRBV10-1 | TRBD1 | NA | TGCGCCAGCAGTAATGGACAGGGGTCATCCTACAATGAGCAGTTCTTC | CASSNGQGSSYNEQFF